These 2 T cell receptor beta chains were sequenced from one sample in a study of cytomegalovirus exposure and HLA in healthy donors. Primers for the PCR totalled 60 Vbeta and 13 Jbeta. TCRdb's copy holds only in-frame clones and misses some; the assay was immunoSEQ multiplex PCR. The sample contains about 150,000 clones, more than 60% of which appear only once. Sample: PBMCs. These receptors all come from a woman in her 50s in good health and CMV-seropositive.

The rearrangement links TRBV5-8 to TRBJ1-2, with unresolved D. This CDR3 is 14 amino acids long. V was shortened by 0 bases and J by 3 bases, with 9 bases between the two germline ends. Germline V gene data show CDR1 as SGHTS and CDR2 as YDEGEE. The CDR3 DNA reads TGTGCCAGCAGCTTGGCAGCAGGATACTATGGCTACACCTTC. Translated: CASSLAAGYYGYTF.

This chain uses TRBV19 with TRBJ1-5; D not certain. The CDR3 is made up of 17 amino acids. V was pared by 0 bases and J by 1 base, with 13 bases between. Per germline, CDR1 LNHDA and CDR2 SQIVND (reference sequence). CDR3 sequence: CASSIEDGIRSNQPQHF. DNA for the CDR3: TGTGCCAGTAGTATAGAGGACGGGATTAGGAGCAATCAGCCCCAGCATTTT.